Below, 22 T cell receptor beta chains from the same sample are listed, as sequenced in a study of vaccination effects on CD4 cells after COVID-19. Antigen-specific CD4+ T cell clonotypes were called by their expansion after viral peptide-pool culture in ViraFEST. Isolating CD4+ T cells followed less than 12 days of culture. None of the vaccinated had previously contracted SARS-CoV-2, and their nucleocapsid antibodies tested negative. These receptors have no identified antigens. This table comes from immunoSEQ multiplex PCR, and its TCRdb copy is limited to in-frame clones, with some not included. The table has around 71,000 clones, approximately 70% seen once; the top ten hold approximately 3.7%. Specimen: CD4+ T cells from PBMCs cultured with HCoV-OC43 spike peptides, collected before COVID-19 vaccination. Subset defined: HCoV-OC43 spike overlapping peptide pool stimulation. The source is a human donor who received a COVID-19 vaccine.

The CDR3 DNA sequence: TGTGCCAGCTCCAGAGGGGCCGTTAACACCGGGGAGCTGTTTTTT. Translating gives CASSRGAVNTGELFF. The rearrangement uses TRBV9 and TRBJ2-2; D possibly matches TRBD1 or TRBD2 (5 bases each). CDR1 is SGDLS and CDR2 is YYNGEE in the germline V gene. This CDR3 region has 15 residues. V lost 7 bases, J lost 2 bases, and 15 bases lay in between.

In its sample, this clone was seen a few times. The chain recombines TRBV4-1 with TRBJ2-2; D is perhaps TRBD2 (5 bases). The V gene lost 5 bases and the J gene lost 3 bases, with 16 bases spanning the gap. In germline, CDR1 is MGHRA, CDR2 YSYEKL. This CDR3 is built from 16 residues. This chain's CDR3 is CASSGRGTVHTGELFF. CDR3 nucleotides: TGCGCCAGCAGCGGACGGGGAACAGTCCACACCGGGGAGCTGTTTTTT.

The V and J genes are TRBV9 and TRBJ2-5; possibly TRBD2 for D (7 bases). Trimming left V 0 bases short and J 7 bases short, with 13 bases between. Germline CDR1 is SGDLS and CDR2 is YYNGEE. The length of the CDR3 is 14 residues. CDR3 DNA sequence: TGTGCCAGCAGCGTAGTAGGGGGGGTTGGGACCCAGTACTTC. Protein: CASSVVGGVGTQYF.

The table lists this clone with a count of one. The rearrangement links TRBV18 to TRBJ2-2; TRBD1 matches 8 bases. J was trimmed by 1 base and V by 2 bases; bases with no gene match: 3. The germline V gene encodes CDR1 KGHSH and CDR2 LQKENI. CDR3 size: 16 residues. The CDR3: CASSPGQGRNTGELFF. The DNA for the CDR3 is TGTGCCAGCTCACCAGGACAGGGCCGGAACACCGGGGAGCTGTTTTTT.

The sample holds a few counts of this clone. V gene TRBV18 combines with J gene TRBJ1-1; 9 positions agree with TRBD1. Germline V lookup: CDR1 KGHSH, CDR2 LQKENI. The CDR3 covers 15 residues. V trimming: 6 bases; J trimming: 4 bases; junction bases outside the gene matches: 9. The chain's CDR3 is CASSAGQGQGTEAFF. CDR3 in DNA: TGTGCCAGCTCGGCGGGACAGGGACAGGGCACTGAAGCTTTCTTT.

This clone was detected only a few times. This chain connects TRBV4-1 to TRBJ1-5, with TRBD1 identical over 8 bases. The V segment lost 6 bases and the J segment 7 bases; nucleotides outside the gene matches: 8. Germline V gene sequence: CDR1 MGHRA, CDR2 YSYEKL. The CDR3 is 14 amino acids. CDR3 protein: CASSQPGGGQPQHF. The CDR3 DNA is TGCGCCAGCAGTCAGCCAGGGGGCGGACAGCCCCAGCATTTT.

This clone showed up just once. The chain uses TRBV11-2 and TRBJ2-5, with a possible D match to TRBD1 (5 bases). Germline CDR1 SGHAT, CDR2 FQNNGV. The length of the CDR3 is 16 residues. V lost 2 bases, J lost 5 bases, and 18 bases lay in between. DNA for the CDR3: TGTGCCAGCAGCTTAATCCATCAGGGTAAAGGGGAGACCCAGTACTTC. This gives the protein CASSLIHQGKGETQYF. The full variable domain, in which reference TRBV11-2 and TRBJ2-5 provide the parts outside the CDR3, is EAGVAQSPRYKIIEKRQSVAFWCNPISGHATLYWYQQILGQGPKLLIQFQNNGVVDDSQLPKDRFSAERLKGVDSTLKIQPAKLEDSAVYLCASSLIHQGKGETQYFGPGTRLLVL.

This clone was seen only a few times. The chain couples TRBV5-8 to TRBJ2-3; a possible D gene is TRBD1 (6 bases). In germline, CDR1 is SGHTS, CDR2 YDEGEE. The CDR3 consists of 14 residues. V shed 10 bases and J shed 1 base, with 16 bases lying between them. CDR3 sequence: CASPGTLRTDTQYF. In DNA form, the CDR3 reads TGTGCCTCCCCCGGGACACTACGCACAGATACGCAGTATTTT.

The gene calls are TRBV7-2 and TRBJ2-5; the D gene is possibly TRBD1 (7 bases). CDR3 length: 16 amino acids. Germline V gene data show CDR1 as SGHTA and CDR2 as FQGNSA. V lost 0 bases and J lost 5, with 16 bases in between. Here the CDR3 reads CASSLAWQGGRETQYF. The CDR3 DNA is TGTGCCAGCAGCTTAGCGTGGCAGGGGGGTCGGGAGACCCAGTACTTC.

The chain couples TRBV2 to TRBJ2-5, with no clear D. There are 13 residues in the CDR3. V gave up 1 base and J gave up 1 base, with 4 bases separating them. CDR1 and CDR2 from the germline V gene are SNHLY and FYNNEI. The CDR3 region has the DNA TGTGCCAGCAGTGAAGTAAGCCAAGAGACCCAGTACTTC. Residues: CASSEVSQETQYF.

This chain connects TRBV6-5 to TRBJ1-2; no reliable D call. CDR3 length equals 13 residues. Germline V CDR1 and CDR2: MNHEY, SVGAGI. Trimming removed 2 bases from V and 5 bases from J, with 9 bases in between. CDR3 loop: CASSYRPGYGYTF. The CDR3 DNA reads TGTGCCAGCAGTTACCGACCGGGGTATGGCTACACCTTC.

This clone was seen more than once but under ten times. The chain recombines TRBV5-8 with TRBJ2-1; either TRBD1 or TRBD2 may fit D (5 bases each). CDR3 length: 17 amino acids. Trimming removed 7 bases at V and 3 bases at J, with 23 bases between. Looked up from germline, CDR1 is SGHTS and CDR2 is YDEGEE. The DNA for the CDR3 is TGTGCCAGCCCCTGGGGGTGGGGGAAAGTTGTCTACAATGAGCAGTTCTTC. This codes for CASPWGWGKVVYNEQFF.

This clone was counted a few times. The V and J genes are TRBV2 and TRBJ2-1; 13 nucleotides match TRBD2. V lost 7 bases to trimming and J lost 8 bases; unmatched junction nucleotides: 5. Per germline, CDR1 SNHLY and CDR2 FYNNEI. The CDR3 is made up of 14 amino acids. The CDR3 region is CASKLAGGPHEQFF. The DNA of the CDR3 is TGTGCCAGCAAACTAGCGGGGGGGCCCCATGAGCAGTTCTTC.

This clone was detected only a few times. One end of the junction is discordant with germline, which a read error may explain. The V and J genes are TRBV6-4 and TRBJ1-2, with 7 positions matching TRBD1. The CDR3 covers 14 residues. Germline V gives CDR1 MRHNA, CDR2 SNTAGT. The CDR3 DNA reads TGTGCCAGCAGTCAAGAGACAGGGAGCTATCGCTACACCTTC. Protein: CASSQETGSYRYTF.

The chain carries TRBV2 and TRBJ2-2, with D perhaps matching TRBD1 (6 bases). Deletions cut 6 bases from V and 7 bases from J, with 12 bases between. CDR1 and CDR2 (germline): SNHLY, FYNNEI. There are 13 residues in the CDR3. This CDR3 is CASSLQGIGELFF. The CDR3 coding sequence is TGTGCCAGCAGCCTCCAGGGGATCGGGGAGCTGTTTTTT.

CDR3 nucleotides: TGTGCCAGCCGGCGGGCGAATGAAAAACTGTTTTTT. Translating it yields CASRRANEKLFF. The rearrangement uses TRBV28 and TRBJ1-4; D is undetermined. CDR1 and CDR2 from the germline V gene are MDHEN and SYDVKM. V lost 8 bases and J lost 5, with 9 bases in between. CDR3 length: 12 residues.

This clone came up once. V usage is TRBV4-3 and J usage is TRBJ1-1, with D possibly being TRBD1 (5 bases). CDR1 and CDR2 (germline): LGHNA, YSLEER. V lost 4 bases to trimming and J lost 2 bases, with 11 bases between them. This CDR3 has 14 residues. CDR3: CASSRFGANTEAFF. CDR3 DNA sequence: TGCGCCAGCAGCCGGTTCGGGGCCAACACTGAAGCTTTCTTT.

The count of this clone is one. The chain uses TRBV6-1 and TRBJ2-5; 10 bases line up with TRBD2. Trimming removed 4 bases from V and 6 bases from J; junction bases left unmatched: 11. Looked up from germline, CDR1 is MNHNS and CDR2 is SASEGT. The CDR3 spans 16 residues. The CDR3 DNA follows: TGTGCCAGCAGTGTTGGTGGGACTAGCGTCCCTAAGACCCAGTACTTC. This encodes CASSVGGTSVPKTQYF.

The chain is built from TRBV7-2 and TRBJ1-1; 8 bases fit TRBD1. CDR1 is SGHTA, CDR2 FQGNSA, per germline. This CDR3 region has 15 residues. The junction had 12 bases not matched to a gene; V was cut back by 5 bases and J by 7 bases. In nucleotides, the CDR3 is TGTGCCAGCAGCCCCCGGGGGGCAGGGGGCAGTGAAGCTTTCTTT. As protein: CASSPRGAGGSEAFF.

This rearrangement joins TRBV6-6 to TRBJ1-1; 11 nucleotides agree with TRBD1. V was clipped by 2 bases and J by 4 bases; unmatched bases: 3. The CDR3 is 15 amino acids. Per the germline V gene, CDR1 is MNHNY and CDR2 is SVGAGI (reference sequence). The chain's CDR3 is CASSYRGQGATEAFF. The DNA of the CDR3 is TGTGCCAGCAGTTACCGAGGACAGGGGGCCACTGAAGCTTTCTTT.

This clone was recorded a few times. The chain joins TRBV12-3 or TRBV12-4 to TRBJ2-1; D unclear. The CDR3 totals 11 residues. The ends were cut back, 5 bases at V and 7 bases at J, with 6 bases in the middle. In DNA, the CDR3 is TGTGCCAGCAGTCTACAGAATGAGCAGTTCTTC. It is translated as CASSLQNEQFF.

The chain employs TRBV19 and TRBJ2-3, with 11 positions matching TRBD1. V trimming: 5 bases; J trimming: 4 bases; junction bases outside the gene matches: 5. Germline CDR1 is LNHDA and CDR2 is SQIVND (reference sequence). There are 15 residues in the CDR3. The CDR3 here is CASSQPGQGADTQYF. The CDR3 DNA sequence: TGTGCCAGTAGTCAACCGGGACAGGGGGCAGATACGCAGTATTTT.